Presented here are 17 T cell receptor beta chains from one specimen sequenced in a study of siplizumab effects on memory and regulatory T cells. Coculture of the mixed lymphocyte reaction cells took place at 37 degrees C and lasted over five days. Their antigen targets remain unknown. Here immunoSEQ multiplex PCR was the method, and the copy in TCRdb shows in-frame clones only, minus some. Here the sample spans about 15,000 clones, 35% to 45% being singletons. Sequenced input: CFSE-low (dividing) CD4+ T cells sorted from an allogeneic mixed lymphocyte reaction. Receptors originate from a human donor in good health; the cells came from an allogeneic mixed lymphocyte reaction. Some clones in this sample may be carry-over from other donors' samples.

V gene TRBV5-4 combines with J gene TRBJ2-7, with 11 positions matching TRBD2. Trimming at V came to 3 bases and at J to 6 bases, leaving 5 bases not matched to a gene. Germline CDR1 and CDR2: SGHNT and YYREEE (reference sequence). The length of the CDR3 is 14 residues. CDR3 nucleotides: TGTGCCAGCAGCTCACTAGCGGGAGCTATCGAGCAGTACTTC. Translating gives CASSSLAGAIEQYF.

The chain links TRBV7-9 to TRBJ2-3; a weak D match, TRBD2 (5 bases). Between the trimmed V and J ends, which lost 5 bases and 4 bases, there was a span of 10 bases. This CDR3 is built from 13 residues. CDR1 is SEHNR and CDR2 is FQNEAQ in the germline V gene (reference sequence). The CDR3: CASSPEAPDTQYF. CDR3 DNA sequence: TGTGCCAGCAGCCCGGAGGCCCCAGATACGCAGTATTTT.

This clone occurred a few times. The V gene is TRBV5-6, the J gene TRBJ2-7; D gene uncertain. CDR1 and CDR2 from the germline V gene are SGHDT and YYEEEE. Trimming shortened V by 4 bases and J by 2 bases, and 16 bases separated the two germline ends. The CDR3 is 15 residues long. The CDR3 DNA follows: TGTGCCAGCAGCCTTCTCCCCACTGAGCCCTACGAGCAGTACTTC. Protein product: CASSLLPTEPYEQYF.

This chain joins TRBV19 and TRBJ1-5; D remains unclear. Germline V gene sequence: CDR1 LNHDA, CDR2 SQIVND (reference sequence). The CDR3 contains 13 residues. V lost 2 bases and J lost 5, with 7 bases in between. CDR3 in DNA: TGTGCCAGTAGTATATTATCGGATCAGCCCCAGCATTTT. Its protein product is CASSILSDQPQHF.

In this sample, this clone is medium-sized. This rearrangement joins TRBV14 to TRBJ2-7; D assignment may be TRBD1 or TRBD2 (5 bases each). This CDR3 has 13 residues. Germline loops: CDR1 SGHDN, CDR2 FVKESK. Trimming removed 2 bases at V and 6 bases at J, with 11 bases between. CDR3 region: CASSQRGRGEQYF. The CDR3 DNA reads TGTGCCAGCAGCCAACGGGGCCGGGGCGAGCAGTACTTC. Complete variable domain (other parts from reference TRBV14 and TRBJ2-7): EAGVTQFPSHSVIEKGQTVTLRCDPISGHDNLYWYRRVMGKEIKFLLHFVKESKQDESGMPNNRFLAERTGGTYSTLKVQPAELEDSGVYFCASSQRGRGEQYFGPGTRLTVT.

The genes are TRBV6-1 and TRBJ1-5, with TRBD1 identical over 7 bases. This CDR3 is 14 amino acids long. The germline V gene encodes CDR1 MNHNS and CDR2 SASEGT. V lost 6 bases and J lost 4; bases outside the gene matches: 6. This chain's CDR3 is CASRPGTANQPQHF. In DNA form, the CDR3 reads TGTGCCAGCAGGCCTGGGACAGCGAATCAGCCCCAGCATTTT.

By share, this clone ranks as medium-sized. The rearrangement uses TRBV27 and TRBJ2-1; 8 nucleotides match TRBD1. Germline assignment: CDR1 MNHEY and CDR2 SMNVEV (reference sequence). There are 16 residues in the CDR3. V was clipped by 5 bases and J by 7 bases; unmatched bases: 13. The CDR3 DNA reads as TGTGCCAGCAGTCGGCTAGGGACAGGCGAATTTAATGAGCAGTTCTTC. Amino acid sequence: CASSRLGTGEFNEQFF.

This clone was counted only a few times. The chain joins TRBV28 to TRBJ2-3; the D call may be TRBD1 or TRBD2 (5 bases each). Trimming removed 5 bases at V and 4 bases at J, with 16 bases between. The CDR3 covers 15 residues. CDR1 and CDR2 from the germline V gene are MDHEN and SYDVKM. The DNA of the CDR3 is TGTGCCAGCAGTAAAAGGGTTGTGGGGGCAGATACGCAGTATTTT. Amino acids: CASSKRVVGADTQYF.

Judged by abundance, this clone is medium-sized (0.01 to 0.1%). The chain uses TRBV29-1 and TRBJ2-3; D gene unclear. Germline V gene sequence: CDR1 SQVTM, CDR2 ANQGSEA. V lost 7 bases to trimming and J lost 0 bases, with 14 bases between them. CDR3 size: 14 residues. CDR3 nucleotide sequence: TGCAGCGCCATGAGTGGCCAAAGCACAGATACGCAGTATTTT. Translation: CSAMSGQSTDTQYF.

The V call is TRBV11-1, the J call TRBJ2-3, with TRBD2 matching over 7 bases. Trimming cost V 1 base and J 2 bases; bases outside gene matches: 12. The CDR3 is 18 amino acids. The germline gives CDR1 SGHAT, CDR2 FQDESV (reference sequence). CDR3: CASSLGAGSWAPTDTQYF. The CDR3 nucleotides are TGTGCCAGCAGCTTAGGAGCGGGGAGTTGGGCTCCCACAGATACGCAGTATTTT.

This clone was seen a single time. The chain is built from TRBV4-1 and TRBJ2-7, with 7 bases lining up with TRBD1. This CDR3 is built from 15 residues. V trimming: 0 bases; J trimming: 8 bases; junction bases outside the gene matches: 10. Germline CDR1 and CDR2: MGHRA and YSYEKL. DNA for the CDR3: TGCGCCAGCAGCCAAGAGACAGGGAACCTTCGGCAGCAGTACTTC. It translates to CASSQETGNLRQQYF.

This clone was observed at least ten times. This chain links TRBV28 with TRBJ2-1, with 8 bases aligning to TRBD1. With 10 bases clipped from V and 4 bases from J, the junction kept 12 bases outside the gene matches. CDR1 is MDHEN and CDR2 is SYDVKM in the germline V gene. The CDR3 runs to 15 residues. The CDR3, as DNA: TGTGCCACCAAAGGACAGGGAACAAGTTACAATGAGCAGTTCTTC. It is translated as CATKGQGTSYNEQFF.

This clone was seen more than once but under ten times. This chain links TRBV28 with TRBJ1-5; 11 bases align to TRBD1. V gave up 3 bases and J gave up 6 bases; unmatched junction bases: 13. The V gene's germline CDR1 is MDHEN and CDR2 SYDVKM. The CDR3 contains 18 residues. The DNA for the CDR3 is TGTGCCAGCAGTTTCCCTTTCCTAGGACAGGGGGCTCTTCAGCCCCAGCATTTT. It encodes CASSFPFLGQGALQPQHF.

This clone appeared a few times. The V gene is TRBV5-1, the J gene TRBJ2-3; TRBD2 aligns across 9 bases. Germline V gene data show CDR1 as SGHRS and CDR2 as YFSETQ. V dropped 5 bases and J dropped 5; count of bases not matched to a gene: 6. The CDR3 totals 14 residues. The CDR3 loop reads CASRREGLGDTQYF. CDR3 sequence (DNA): TGCGCCAGCAGGCGGGAGGGCCTCGGAGATACGCAGTATTTT.

This clone showed up many times. The genes are TRBV4-1 and TRBJ2-5; 9 nucleotides align to TRBD2. Trimming cost V 4 bases and J 0 bases; bases outside gene matches: 6. CDR1 is MGHRA, CDR2 YSYEKL, per germline. This CDR3 is 16 amino acids long. CDR3: CASSPGGRAYQETQYF. The CDR3 nucleotides are TGCGCCAGCAGCCCCGGCGGGAGGGCCTACCAAGAGACCCAGTACTTC.

This clone was seen more than once but under ten times. V gene TRBV6-6 combines with J gene TRBJ1-1, with D maybe TRBD1 (6 bases). Per the germline V gene, CDR1 is MNHNY and CDR2 is SVGAGI (reference sequence). Trimming removed 6 bases from V and 1 base from J, with 15 bases in between. The CDR3 sequence is 15 residues long. CDR3 loop: CASRPGARGNTEAFF. CDR3 coding DNA: TGTGCCAGCAGGCCCGGTGCCAGGGGGAACACTGAAGCTTTCTTT.

Points on this clone: One end of the junction does not line up with germline, which may come from a read error. This sequence joins TRBV7-7 and TRBJ2-5; 11 nucleotides match TRBD2. Germline CDR1 SSHAT, CDR2 FNYEAQ (reference sequence). The CDR3 spans 14 residues. The CDR3 region is CASSLGLAGETQYF. CDR3 nucleotides: TGTGCTAGCAGCTTAGGACTAGCGGGAGAGACCCAGTACTTC.